The 26 T cell receptor beta chains below all came from one sample that was sequenced in a study of cytomegalovirus exposure and HLA in healthy donors. Profiling relied on immunoSEQ multiplex PCR, and the TCRdb table lists in-frame clones only, not all of them. In the table there are about 120,000 clones, approximately 95% of which are singletons. The source material was PBMCs. The receptor set was obtained from a man aged 18-30 years in good health and CMV-seronegative.

The genes are TRBV4-3 and TRBJ2-1; 7 nucleotides align to TRBD1. The CDR3 is 15 residues long. The ends lost 5 bases at V and 7 bases at J; junction bases unmatched: 11. Germline values: CDR1 LGHNA, CDR2 YSLEER. Here the CDR3 reads CASSLRTGQINEQFF. The CDR3, as DNA: TGCGCCAGCAGCTTACGGACAGGACAAATTAATGAGCAGTTCTTC.

The chain employs TRBV7-3 and TRBJ1-1, with 8 nucleotides matching TRBD1. CDR1 and CDR2 (germline): SGHTA, FQGTGA. CDR3 length equals 14 residues. J gave up 1 base and V 5 bases, and 3 bases lay outside the gene matches. The CDR3 loop is CASSKGQANTEAFF. In DNA form, the CDR3 reads TGTGCCAGCAGCAAGGGACAGGCGAACACTGAAGCTTTCTTT.

The chain employs TRBV11-2 and TRBJ1-1; a possible D gene is TRBD1 (6 bases). V dropped 1 base and J dropped 2 bases, with 11 bases sitting between them. CDR3 length: 15 residues. Germline V gene lookup returns CDR1 SGHAT and CDR2 FQNNGV. In DNA, the CDR3 is TGTGCCAGCAGCTTAGCCTCGGGACAAAACACTGAAGCTTTCTTT. Translation: CASSLASGQNTEAFF.

The rearrangement joins TRBV27 to TRBJ2-1; no clear D. The germline gives CDR1 MNHEY, CDR2 SMNVEV (reference sequence). Deletions cut 9 bases from V and 5 bases from J, with 11 bases between. The CDR3 has 12 residues. The DNA for the CDR3 is TGTGCCAGTCGACGGGTTAACAATGAGCAGTTCTTC. This gives the protein CASRRVNNEQFF.

The genes are TRBV27 and TRBJ2-2, with D possibly matching TRBD1 (5 bases). CDR1 MNHEY and CDR2 SMNVEV come from the germline V gene (reference sequence). The CDR3 loop spans 16 amino acids. Between the trimmed V and J ends, which lost 0 bases and 0 bases, there was a span of 8 bases. The CDR3 DNA reads as TGTGCCAGCAGTTTATCGCAGGGATCGAACACCGGGGAGCTGTTTTTT. This sequence encodes CASSLSQGSNTGELFF.

This clone was counted once. V and J are TRBV4-1 and TRBJ1-2, with D perhaps matching TRBD1 (5 bases). The CDR3 consists of 16 residues. Trimming stripped 1 base from V and 6 bases from J, with 18 bases between. Per the germline V gene, CDR1 is MGHRA and CDR2 is YSYEKL. The CDR3 here is CASSQAPGGTLDGYTF. DNA of the CDR3: TGCGCCAGCAGCCAAGCCCCTGGAGGGACTTTAGATGGCTACACCTTC.

The V call is TRBV6-1, the J call TRBJ2-3; TRBD2 agrees at 9 bases. Germline assignment: CDR1 MNHNS and CDR2 SASEGT. The V segment lost 7 bases and the J segment 4 bases; nucleotides outside the gene matches: 3. The CDR3 runs 13 residues. The CDR3 spells CASTAGGPDTQYF. CDR3 coding DNA: TGTGCCAGCACGGCGGGAGGGCCAGATACGCAGTATTTT.

The V call is TRBV11-2, the J call TRBJ2-5; TRBD2 is a possible D gene (6 bases). Trimming cost V 5 bases and J 1 base, with 14 bases left between them. CDR3 length: 15 amino acids. The germline V gene has CDR1 SGHAT and CDR2 FQNNGV. CDR3 nucleotides: TGTGCCAGCAGCCCGAGTGGGACTCCCCAAGAGACCCAGTACTTC. Translating gives CASSPSGTPQETQYF.

The J gene is TRBJ2-1, the V gene TRBV6-5; 7 bases fit TRBD1. The V gene's germline CDR1 is MNHEY and CDR2 SVGAGI. This CDR3 has 14 amino acids. Trimming removed 6 bases from V and 8 bases from J; junction bases left unmatched: 10. CDR3 sequence: CASRPGTARHEQFF. The CDR3 nucleotides are TGTGCCAGCAGACCCGGGACAGCACGGCATGAGCAGTTCTTC.

CDR3 protein: CASRTTGMENEQFF. The CDR3 DNA reads as TGCGCCAGCAGAACGACAGGGATGGAGAATGAGCAGTTCTTC. The V gene is TRBV5-1, the J gene TRBJ2-1, with 7 bases that match TRBD1. J was trimmed by 7 bases and V by 5 bases; bases with no gene match: 9. The CDR3 consists of 14 residues. CDR1 is SGHRS, CDR2 YFSETQ, per germline.

J is TRBJ2-7 and V is TRBV7-9, with unresolved D. This CDR3 region has 16 residues. Germline V lookup: CDR1 SEHNR, CDR2 FQNEAQ (reference sequence). Trimming removed 3 bases from V and 5 bases from J, with 20 bases in between. The CDR3 nucleotides read TGTGCCAGCAGCTTTAGTATGTTTAGCCCACCGGACGAGCAGTACTTC. Its protein is CASSFSMFSPPDEQYF.

The chain is built from TRBV27 and TRBJ2-7; 16 bases are a match to TRBD2. Trimming removed 7 bases from V and 6 bases from J; junction bases left unmatched: 12. CDR1 is MNHEY and CDR2 is SMNVEV in the germline V gene (reference sequence). The CDR3 is made up of 17 amino acids. The CDR3 coding sequence is TGTGCCAGCAAGGAAGGGGGACTAGCGGGAGGGATCGGCGAGCAGTACTTC. Translating gives CASKEGGLAGGIGEQYF.

The gene calls are TRBV29-1 and TRBJ1-1; TRBD1 aligns across 8 bases. The CDR3 consists of 13 residues. From germline, CDR1 is SQVTM and CDR2 ANQGSEA. J lost 12 bases, V lost 4 bases, and 13 bases had no gene match. CDR3 sequence (DNA): TGCAGCGTTGGGACAGGGCAAAGGTTTGGAACTTTCTTT. Its translation is CSVGTGQRFGTFF. Supplemented by reference TRBV29-1 and TRBJ1-1, the full variable domain reads SAVISQKPSRDICQRGTSLTIQCQVDSQVTMMFWYRQQPGQSLTLIATANQGSEATYESGFVIDKFPISRPNLTFSTLTVSNMSPEDSSIYLCSVGTGQRFGTFFGQGTRLTVV.

The rearrangement links TRBV10-3 to TRBJ2-3, with D maybe TRBD1 (5 bases). CDR3 length: 14 residues. CDR1 and CDR2 (germline): ENHRY, SYGVKD. Trimming removed 4 bases from V and 0 bases from J, with 8 bases in between. CDR3: CAISAGYSTDTQYF. Here the CDR3 DNA reads TGTGCCATCAGTGCAGGGTACAGCACAGATACGCAGTATTTT.

This chain uses TRBV28 with TRBJ2-1, with 7 positions matching TRBD2. The CDR3 loop spans 15 amino acids. V dropped 3 bases and J dropped 6; count of bases not matched to a gene: 8. Germline V lookup: CDR1 MDHEN, CDR2 SYDVKM. DNA of the CDR3: TGTGCCAGCAGTTTCGGGGGGAGGATCCCCAATGAGCAGTTCTTC. This sequence encodes CASSFGGRIPNEQFF. The whole variable domain, remainder taken from reference TRBV28 and TRBJ2-1, is DVKVTQSSRYLVKRTGEKVFLECVQDMDHENMFWYRQDPGLGLRLIYFSYDVKMKEKGDIPEGYSVSREKKERFSLILESASTNQTSMYLCASSFGGRIPNEQFFGPGTRLTVL.

V usage is TRBV28 and J usage is TRBJ2-1, with 16 bases fitting TRBD2. With V trimmed by 3 bases and J by 10 bases, 6 bases remained unmatched. Germline V CDR1 and CDR2: MDHEN, SYDVKM. CDR3 length equals 16 residues. CDR3 protein: CASSFGPGLAGGEQFF. The CDR3 DNA sequence: TGTGCCAGCAGTTTCGGACCGGGACTAGCGGGAGGGGAGCAGTTCTTC.

The V call is TRBV19, the J call TRBJ1-4; D gene ambiguous. Per germline, CDR1 LNHDA and CDR2 SQIVND (reference sequence). V was cut by 7 bases and J by 7 bases, with 16 bases left in between. The CDR3 contains 14 residues. The CDR3 protein is CASKVAGGVEKLFF. The CDR3 DNA sequence: TGTGCCAGTAAAGTCGCCGGCGGGGTTGAAAAACTGTTTTTT.

This clone was observed a single time. The CDR3, as DNA: TGTGCCTGGAAGGTGGGAGGAGCAGATACGCAGTATTTT. Translation: CAWKVGGADTQYF. The chain combines TRBV30 with TRBJ2-3, with D perhaps TRBD2 (6 bases). In germline, CDR1 is GTSNPN, CDR2 SVGIG (reference sequence). CDR3 length: 13 residues. The V and J ends lost 4 bases and 4 bases respectively, with 12 bases between them.

The chain uses TRBV7-8 and TRBJ2-7, with 7 bases matching TRBD2. V lost 6 bases to trimming and J lost 0 bases; unmatched junction nucleotides: 5. From germline, CDR1 is SGHVS and CDR2 FQNEAQ. The CDR3 loop spans 14 amino acids. DNA of the CDR3: TGTGCCAGCAGGGACCGGGAGGTCTCCTACGAGCAGTACTTC. Translated: CASRDREVSYEQYF.

The V call is TRBV29-1, the J call TRBJ1-2, with a tentative D call TRBD1 (5 bases). CDR1 SQVTM and CDR2 ANQGSEA come from the germline V gene. The V gene lost 6 bases and the J gene lost 4 bases, with 15 bases spanning the gap. The CDR3 is made up of 13 amino acids. CDR3 loop: CSVPSGGSYGYTF. The DNA of the CDR3 is TGCAGCGTACCATCCGGGGGGAGCTATGGCTACACCTTC. Full variable domain (rest looked up from reference TRBV29-1 and TRBJ1-2): SAVISQKPSRDICQRGTSLTIQCQVDSQVTMMFWYRQQPGQSLTLIATANQGSEATYESGFVIDKFPISRPNLTFSTLTVSNMSPEDSSIYLCSVPSGGSYGYTFGSGTRLTVV.

This clone was counted a single time. The chain links TRBV7-8 to TRBJ2-4, with D unclear. Germline V gene lookup returns CDR1 SGHVS and CDR2 FQNEAQ. This CDR3 comprises 16 residues. Trimming left V 5 bases short and J 4 bases short, with 18 bases between. The DNA of the CDR3 is TGTGCCAGCAGCGTCGCGACTGGGTTCGTTAAAAACATTCAGTACTTC. It specifies CASSVATGFVKNIQYF.

The chain combines TRBV14 with TRBJ1-1, with TRBD1 matching 7 bases. Trimming took 4 bases from V and 1 from J; bases not matched to a gene: 3. CDR1 is SGHDN and CDR2 is FVKESK in the germline V gene. The CDR3 consists of 14 residues. CDR3 sequence (DNA): TGTGCCAGCAGCCCCCACAGGGGGAACACTGAAGCTTTCTTT. Its translation is CASSPHRGNTEAFF.

The J gene is TRBJ1-1, the V gene TRBV30; possible D gene TRBD1, 6 bases. V was clipped by 1 base and J by 6 bases, with 9 bases between them. The CDR3 totals 12 residues. CDR1 is GTSNPN and CDR2 is SVGIG in the germline V gene (reference sequence). CDR3 sequence: CAWSDRAPEAFF. CDR3 coding DNA: TGTGCCTGGAGTGACAGGGCCCCTGAAGCTTTCTTT.

The chain links TRBV28 to TRBJ1-2; no clear D gene. CDR3 length: 14 amino acids. Germline CDR1 and CDR2: MDHEN and SYDVKM. V was trimmed by 5 bases and J by 8 bases, leaving 18 bases between them. CDR3 residues: CASSTDPRTGGYTF. The CDR3 bases are TGTGCCAGCAGTACCGATCCCCGAACGGGGGGCTACACCTTC.

The CDR3: CASSLIGTGDAKNIQYF. The DNA for the CDR3 is TGTGCCAGCAGCTTAATAGGGACAGGGGATGCCAAAAACATTCAGTACTTC. J is TRBJ2-4 and V is TRBV7-9; 10 bases agree with TRBD1. The V segment lost 2 bases and the J segment 1 base; nucleotides outside the gene matches: 5. The germline V gene has CDR1 SEHNR and CDR2 FQNEAQ (reference sequence). There are 17 residues in the CDR3.

The chain links TRBV7-9 to TRBJ1-2; 7 nucleotides line up with TRBD1. Germline V gene data show CDR1 as SEHNR and CDR2 as FQNEAQ (reference sequence). The J segment lost 4 bases and the V segment lost 8 bases, leaving 10 bases of the junction unmatched. The CDR3 totals 14 residues. The CDR3 protein is CASGAGGIGYGYTF. The CDR3 nucleotides read TGTGCCAGCGGAGCAGGGGGTATAGGCTATGGCTACACCTTC.